This T cell receptor beta chain is drawn from a study of T cell repertoires in cytomegalovirus infection. This clonotype was seen ten or more times. No antigen is known for it. The J segment lost 2 bases and the V segment lost 4 bases, leaving 5 bases of the junction unmatched. Germline V gene lookup returns CDR1 SGHTA and CDR2 FQGNSA. CDR3 length: 14 amino acids. Via MiXCR, TCRdb re-called the reads, giving one row per CDR3 protein. The table records just over 450,000 distinct CDR3 sequences, approximately 42% of them present only once. This chain uses TRBV7-2 with TRBJ2-7, with 7 bases lining up with TRBD1. The sample was cultured PBMCs, taken from culture after CMV antigen stimulation. This TCR derives from a human donor in good health (CMV status not recorded). Some clones in this sample may be carry-over from other donors' samples. The chain's CDR3 is CASSSRDRAYEQYF. DNA for the CDR3: TGTGCCAGCAGCTCCCGGGACAGAGCCTACGAGCAGTACTTC.